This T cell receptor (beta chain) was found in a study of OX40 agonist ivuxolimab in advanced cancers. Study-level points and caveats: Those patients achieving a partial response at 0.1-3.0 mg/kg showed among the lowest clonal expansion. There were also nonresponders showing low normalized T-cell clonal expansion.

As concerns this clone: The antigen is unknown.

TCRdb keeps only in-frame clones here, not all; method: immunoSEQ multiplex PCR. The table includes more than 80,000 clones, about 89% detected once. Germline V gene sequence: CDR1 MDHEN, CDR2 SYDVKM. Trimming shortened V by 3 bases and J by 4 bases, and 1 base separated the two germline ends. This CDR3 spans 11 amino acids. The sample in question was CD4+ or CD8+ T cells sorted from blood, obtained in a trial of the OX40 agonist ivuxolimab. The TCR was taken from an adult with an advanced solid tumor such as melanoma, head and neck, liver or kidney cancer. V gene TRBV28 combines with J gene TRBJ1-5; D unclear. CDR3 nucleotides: TGTGCCAGCAGTTTGAATCAGCCCCAGCATTTT. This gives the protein CASSLNQPQHF.